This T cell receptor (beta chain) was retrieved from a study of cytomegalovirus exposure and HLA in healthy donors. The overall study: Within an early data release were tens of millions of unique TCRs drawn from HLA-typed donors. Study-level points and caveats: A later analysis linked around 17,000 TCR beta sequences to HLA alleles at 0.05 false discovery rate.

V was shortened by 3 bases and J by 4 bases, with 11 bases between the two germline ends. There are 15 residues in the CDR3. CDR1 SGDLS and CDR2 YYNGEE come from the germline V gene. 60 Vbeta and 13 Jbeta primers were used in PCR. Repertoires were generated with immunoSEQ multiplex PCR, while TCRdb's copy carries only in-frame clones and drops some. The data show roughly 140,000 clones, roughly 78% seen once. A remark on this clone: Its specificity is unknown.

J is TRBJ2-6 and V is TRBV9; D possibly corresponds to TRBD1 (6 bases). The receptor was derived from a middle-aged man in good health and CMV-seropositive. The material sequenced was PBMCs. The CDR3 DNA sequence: TGTGCCAGCAGCGCCGCAGGGGCGGGGGCCAACGTCCTGACTTTC. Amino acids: CASSAAGAGANVLTF. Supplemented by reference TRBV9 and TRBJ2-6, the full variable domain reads DSGVTQTPKHLITATGQRVTLRCSPRSGDLSVYWYQQSLDQGLQFLIQYYNGEERAKGNILERFSAQQFPDLHSELNLSSLELGDSALYFCASSAAGAGANVLTFGAGSRLTVL.